This T cell receptor beta chain was observed in a study of OX40 agonist ivuxolimab in advanced cancers. Study-wide background: Having had anti-PD-1, anti-PD-L1 or anti-CTLA-4 therapy before was allowed, and around 44% had some. Study results and limitations: Fewer expanded clones were found on average in CD4+ than in CD8+ T cells.

On cycle 4 day 1 and cycle 7 day 1, as well as at baseline, blood was sampled. CDR1 and CDR2 (germline): MNHNS, SASEGT. CDR3 size: 14 residues. With 4 bases removed from V and 4 bases from J, the gap between germline ends came to 12 bases. Note on this clone: Its antigen is not known.

Libraries were prepared by immunoSEQ multiplex PCR; TCRdb keeps only in-frame clonotypes and omits some of them. The sample consists of 70,000 to 95,000 clones, approximately 94% of them appearing once. Sequencing was performed on CD4+ or CD8+ T cells sorted from blood, taken in a trial of the OX40 agonist ivuxolimab. The J gene is TRBJ2-3, the V gene TRBV6-1; tentative D call: TRBD2 (6 bases). The TCR originated in an adult with an advanced solid tumor such as melanoma, head and neck, liver or kidney cancer. The CDR3 region is CASSGGREADTQYF. Here the CDR3 DNA reads TGTGCCAGCAGTGGGGGAAGGGAGGCAGATACGCAGTATTTT.